The entry below describes one T cell receptor beta chain. What it binds is not known. The data were taken from a study of cytomegalovirus exposure and HLA in healthy donors. Amplification used 60 Vbeta primers and 13 Jbeta primers. Some clones are missing from TCRdb's copy, which holds only in-frame ones; the method was immunoSEQ multiplex PCR. The table lists more than 100,000 clones, approximately 80% of them singletons. Regarding the study as a whole: Later on, an analysis tied approximately 17,000 TCR beta sequences to HLA alleles at 0.05 false discovery rate. When a later analysis was performed, an Asian-associated ancestry cluster reportedly had fewer N-insertions than the roughly 730-donor mean.

The TCR sequence derives from a human donor in good health. Sequencing used PBMCs.

CDR3 sequence (DNA): TGTGCCAGCAGCTTAGGGCGCGGGAGGGCCTCGGATACGCAGTATTTT. Encoded protein: CASSLGRGRASDTQYF. This chain joins TRBV7-6 and TRBJ2-3, with TRBD2 matching 9 bases. The V gene end was trimmed by 1 base and the J gene end by 6 bases; junction bases not matched to a gene: 8. CDR1 and CDR2 (germline): SGHVS, FNYEAQ. There are 16 residues in the CDR3.